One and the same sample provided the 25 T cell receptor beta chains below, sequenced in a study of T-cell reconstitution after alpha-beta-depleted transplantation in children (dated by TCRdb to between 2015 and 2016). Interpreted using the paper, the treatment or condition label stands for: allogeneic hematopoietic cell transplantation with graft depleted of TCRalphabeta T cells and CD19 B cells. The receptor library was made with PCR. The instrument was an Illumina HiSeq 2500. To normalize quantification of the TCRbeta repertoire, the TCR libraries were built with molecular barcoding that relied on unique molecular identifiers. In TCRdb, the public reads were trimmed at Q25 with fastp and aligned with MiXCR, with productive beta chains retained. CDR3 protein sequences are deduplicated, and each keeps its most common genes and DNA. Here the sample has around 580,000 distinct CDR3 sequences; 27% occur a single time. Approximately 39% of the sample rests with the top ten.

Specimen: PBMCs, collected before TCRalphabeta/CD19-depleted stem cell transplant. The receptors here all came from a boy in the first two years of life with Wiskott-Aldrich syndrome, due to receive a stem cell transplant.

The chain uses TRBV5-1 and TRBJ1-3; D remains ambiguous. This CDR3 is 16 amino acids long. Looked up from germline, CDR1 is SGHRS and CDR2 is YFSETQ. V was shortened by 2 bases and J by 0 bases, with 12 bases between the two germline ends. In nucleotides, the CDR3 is TGCGCCAGCAGCTTAACAGCACTCGACTCTGGAAACACCATATATTTT. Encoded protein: CASSLTALDSGNTIYF.

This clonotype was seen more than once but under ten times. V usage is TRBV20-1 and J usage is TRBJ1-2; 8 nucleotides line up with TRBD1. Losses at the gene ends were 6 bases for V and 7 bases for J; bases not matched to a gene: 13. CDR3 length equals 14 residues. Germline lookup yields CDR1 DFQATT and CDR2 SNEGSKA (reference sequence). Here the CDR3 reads CSAAADRVGGGYTF. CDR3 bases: TGCAGTGCGGCGGCGGACAGGGTGGGGGGTGGCTACACCTTC.

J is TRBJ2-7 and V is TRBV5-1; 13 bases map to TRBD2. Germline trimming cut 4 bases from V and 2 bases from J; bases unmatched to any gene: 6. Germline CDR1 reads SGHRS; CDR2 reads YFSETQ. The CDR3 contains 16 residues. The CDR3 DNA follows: TGCGCCAGCAGCAGACTAGCGGGAGGCTCTCCCTACGAGCAGTACTTC. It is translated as CASSRLAGGSPYEQYF.

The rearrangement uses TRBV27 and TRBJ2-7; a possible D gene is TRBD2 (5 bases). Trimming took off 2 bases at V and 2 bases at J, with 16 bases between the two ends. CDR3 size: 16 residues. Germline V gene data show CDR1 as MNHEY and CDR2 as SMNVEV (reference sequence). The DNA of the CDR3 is TGTGCCAGCAGTTTAGTCGCCGGACTTGGAACCTACGAGCAGTACTTC. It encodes CASSLVAGLGTYEQYF.

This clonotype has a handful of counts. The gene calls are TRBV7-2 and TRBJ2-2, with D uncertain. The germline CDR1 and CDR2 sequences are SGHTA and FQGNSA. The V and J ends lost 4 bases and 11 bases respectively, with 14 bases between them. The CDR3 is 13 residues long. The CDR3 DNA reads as TGTGCCAGCAGCTCCACCCCTCCGGGCGAGCTGTTTTTT. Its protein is CASSSTPPGELFF.

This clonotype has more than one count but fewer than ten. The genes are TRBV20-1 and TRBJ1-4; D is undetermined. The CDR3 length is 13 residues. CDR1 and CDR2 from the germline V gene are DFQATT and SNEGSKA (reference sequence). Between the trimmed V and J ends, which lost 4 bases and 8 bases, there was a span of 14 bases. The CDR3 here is CSAKAGAIEKLFF. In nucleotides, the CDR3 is TGCAGTGCTAAGGCGGGAGCAATAGAAAAACTGTTTTTT.

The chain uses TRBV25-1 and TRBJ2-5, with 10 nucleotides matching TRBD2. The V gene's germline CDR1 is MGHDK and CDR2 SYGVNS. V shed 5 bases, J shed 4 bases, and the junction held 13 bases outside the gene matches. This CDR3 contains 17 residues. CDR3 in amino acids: CASSPNTAGGPGETQYF. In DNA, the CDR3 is TGTGCCAGCAGTCCAAATACAGCGGGAGGGCCGGGAGAGACCCAGTACTTC.

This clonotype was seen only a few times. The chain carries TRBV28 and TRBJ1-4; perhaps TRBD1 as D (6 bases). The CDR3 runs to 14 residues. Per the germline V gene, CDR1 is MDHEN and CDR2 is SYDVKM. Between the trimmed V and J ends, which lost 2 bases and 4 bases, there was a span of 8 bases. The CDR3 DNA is TGTGCCAGCAGTTTACAGGGGCGTAATGAAAAACTGTTTTTT. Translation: CASSLQGRNEKLFF. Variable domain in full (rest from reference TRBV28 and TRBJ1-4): DVKVTQSSRYLVKRTGEKVFLECVQDMDHENMFWYRQDPGLGLRLIYFSYDVKMKEKGDIPEGYSVSREKKERFSLILESASTNQTSMYLCASSLQGRNEKLFFGSGTQLSVL.

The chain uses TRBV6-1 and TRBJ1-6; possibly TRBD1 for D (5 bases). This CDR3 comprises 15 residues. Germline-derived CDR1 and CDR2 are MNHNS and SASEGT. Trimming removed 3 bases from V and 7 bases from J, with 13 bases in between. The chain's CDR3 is CASSDRDGRNSPLHF. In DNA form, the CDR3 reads TGTGCCAGCAGTGACCGGGACGGAAGAAATTCACCCCTCCACTTT.

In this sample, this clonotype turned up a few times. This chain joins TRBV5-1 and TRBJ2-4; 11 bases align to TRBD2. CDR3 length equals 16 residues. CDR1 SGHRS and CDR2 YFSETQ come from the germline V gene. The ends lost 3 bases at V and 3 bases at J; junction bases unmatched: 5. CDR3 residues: CASSSGLAVGKNIQYF. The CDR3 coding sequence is TGCGCCAGCAGCTCGGGACTAGCGGTGGGCAAAAACATTCAGTACTTC.

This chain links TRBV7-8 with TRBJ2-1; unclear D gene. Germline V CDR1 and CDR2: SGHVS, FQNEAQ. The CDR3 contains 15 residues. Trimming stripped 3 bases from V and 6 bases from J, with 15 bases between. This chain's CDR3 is CASSLAPKGSNEQFF. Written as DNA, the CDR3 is TGTGCCAGCAGCTTGGCCCCCAAGGGCTCCAATGAGCAGTTCTTC.

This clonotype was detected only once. Here the CDR3 reads CASSYIGNNEQFF. DNA for the CDR3: TGTGCCAGCAGTTACATTGGGAACAATGAGCAGTTCTTC. The chain joins TRBV6-5 to TRBJ2-1, with D unclear. V lost 2 bases and J lost 5, with 7 bases in between. This CDR3 contains 13 residues. Germline lookup yields CDR1 MNHEY and CDR2 SVGAGI.

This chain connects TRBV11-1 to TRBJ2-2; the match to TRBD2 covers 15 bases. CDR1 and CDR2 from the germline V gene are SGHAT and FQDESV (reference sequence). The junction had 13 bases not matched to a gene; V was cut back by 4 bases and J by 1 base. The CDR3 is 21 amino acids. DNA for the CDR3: TGTGCCAGCAGCTCGAACGCCGGACTAGCGGGAGGGCCGCGGAACACCGGGGAGCTGTTTTTT. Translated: CASSSNAGLAGGPRNTGELFF.

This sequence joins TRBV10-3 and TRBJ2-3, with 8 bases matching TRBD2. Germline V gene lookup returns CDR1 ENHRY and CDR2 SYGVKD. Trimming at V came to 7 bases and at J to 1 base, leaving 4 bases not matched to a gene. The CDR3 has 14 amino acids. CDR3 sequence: CAIKSGRGTDTQYF. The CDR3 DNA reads TGTGCCATCAAGAGCGGGAGAGGCACAGATACGCAGTATTTT.

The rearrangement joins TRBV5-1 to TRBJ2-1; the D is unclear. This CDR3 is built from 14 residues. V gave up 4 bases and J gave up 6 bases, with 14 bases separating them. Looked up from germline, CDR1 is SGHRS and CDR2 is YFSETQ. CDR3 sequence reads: CASSESPMGNEQFF. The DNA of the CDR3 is TGCGCCAGCAGCGAGTCTCCGATGGGCAATGAGCAGTTCTTC.

Written as DNA, the CDR3 is TGCAGCGTTTCACAGGGAGGCGATCAGCCCCAGCATTTT. It translates to CSVSQGGDQPQHF. This chain links TRBV29-1 with TRBJ1-5; possible D gene TRBD1, 6 bases. The CDR3 is 13 amino acids. CDR1 and CDR2 (germline): SQVTM, ANQGSEA. With 5 bases removed from V and 5 bases from J, the gap between germline ends came to 13 bases.

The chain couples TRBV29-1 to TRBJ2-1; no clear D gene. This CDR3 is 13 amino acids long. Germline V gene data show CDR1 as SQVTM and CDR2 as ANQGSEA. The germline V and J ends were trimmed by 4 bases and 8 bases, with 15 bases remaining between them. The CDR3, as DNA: TGCAGCGTTGCCCCAAAGTCAGTCCATGAGCAGTTCTTC. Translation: CSVAPKSVHEQFF.

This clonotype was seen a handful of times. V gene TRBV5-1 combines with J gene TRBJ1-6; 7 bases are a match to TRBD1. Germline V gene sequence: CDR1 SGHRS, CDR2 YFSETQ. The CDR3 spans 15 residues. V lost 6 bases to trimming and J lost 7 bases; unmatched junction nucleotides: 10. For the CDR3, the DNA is TGCGCCAGCACAAGTCGGACAGGCGGCAATTCACCCCTCCACTTT. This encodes CASTSRTGGNSPLHF.

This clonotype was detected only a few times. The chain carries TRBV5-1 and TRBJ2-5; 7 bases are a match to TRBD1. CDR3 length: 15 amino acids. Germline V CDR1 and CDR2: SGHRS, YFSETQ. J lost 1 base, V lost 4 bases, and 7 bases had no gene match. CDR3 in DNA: TGCGCCAGCAGCCACGGGACAGTCTTCCAAGAGACCCAGTACTTC. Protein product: CASSHGTVFQETQYF.

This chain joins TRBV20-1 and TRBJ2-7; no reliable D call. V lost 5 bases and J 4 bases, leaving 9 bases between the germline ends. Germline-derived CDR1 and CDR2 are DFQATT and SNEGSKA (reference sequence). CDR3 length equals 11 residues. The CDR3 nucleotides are TGCAGTGCTCCCCGTCGTTACGAGCAGTACTTC. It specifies CSAPRRYEQYF.

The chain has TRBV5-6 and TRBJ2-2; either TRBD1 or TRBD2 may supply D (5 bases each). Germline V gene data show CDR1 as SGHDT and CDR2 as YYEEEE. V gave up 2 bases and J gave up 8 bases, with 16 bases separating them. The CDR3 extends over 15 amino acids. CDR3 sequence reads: CASSFREPGPGELFF. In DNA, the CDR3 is TGTGCCAGCAGCTTCAGGGAGCCAGGCCCGGGGGAGCTGTTTTTT. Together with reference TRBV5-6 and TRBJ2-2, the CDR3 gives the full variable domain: DAGVTQSPTHLIKTRGQQVTLRCSPKSGHDTVSWYQQALGQGPQFIFQYYEEEERQRGNFPDRFSGHQFPNYSSELNVNALLLGDSALYLCASSFREPGPGELFFGEGSRLTVL.

The CDR3 DNA sequence: TGTGCCAGCAGTCCAGACATGACGGCGAACATTCAGTACTTC. Protein sequence: CASSPDMTANIQYF. The V and J genes are TRBV6-1 and TRBJ2-4; D is undetermined. The V and J ends lost 5 bases and 7 bases respectively, with 15 bases between them. Germline assignment: CDR1 MNHNS and CDR2 SASEGT. CDR3 length: 14 amino acids.

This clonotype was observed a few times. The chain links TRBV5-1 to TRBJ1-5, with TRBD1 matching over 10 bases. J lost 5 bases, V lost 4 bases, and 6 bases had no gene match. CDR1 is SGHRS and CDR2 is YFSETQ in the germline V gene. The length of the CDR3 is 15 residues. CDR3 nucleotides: TGCGCCAGCAGCATTGGGGGGACAGGGGATCAGCCCCAGCATTTT. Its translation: CASSIGGTGDQPQHF.

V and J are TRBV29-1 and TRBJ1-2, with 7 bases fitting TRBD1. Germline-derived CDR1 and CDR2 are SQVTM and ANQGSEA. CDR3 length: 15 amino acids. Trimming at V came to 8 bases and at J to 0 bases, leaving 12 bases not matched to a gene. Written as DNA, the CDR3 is TGCAGCATACTTAGGGGACAGTTTGCTAACTATGGCTACACCTTC. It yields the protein CSILRGQFANYGYTF.

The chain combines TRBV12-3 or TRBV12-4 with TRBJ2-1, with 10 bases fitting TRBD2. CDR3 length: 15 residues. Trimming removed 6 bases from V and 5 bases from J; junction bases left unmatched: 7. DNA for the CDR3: TGTGCCAGCAGGTTCGGACTAGCGGCAGACAATGAGCAGTTCTTC. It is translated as CASRFGLAADNEQFF.